The TCR beta chain described here comes from a study of blood T cell repertoires in COVID-19. Study-wide context: Specimens from acute and convalescent COVID-19 originated in the United States, Italy and Spain.

Under the authors' procedure: Quantification of nucleated cells was approximated via reference gene primer amplification. TCRdb's copy holds only in-frame clones and misses some; the assay was immunoSEQ multiplex PCR. Clone size and V and J calls were adopted from that table, with D and trimming inferred from the DNA. The repertoire holds about 200,000 clones, with around 87% as singletons. Assignment of participants to cohorts was predicated upon participant-reported clinical history. The V gene's germline CDR1 is LNHDA and CDR2 SQIVND (reference sequence). V dropped 3 bases and J dropped 0 bases, with 9 bases sitting between them. CDR3 length: 15 residues.

This clonotype was sampled from a woman in her thirties or forties in a cohort exposed to, infected with or recovered from COVID-19 (not recorded which). The specimen was PBMCs or T cells enriched from blood (not recorded which). The chain employs TRBV19 and TRBJ1-3; D ambiguous. As DNA, the CDR3 is TGTGCCAGTAGTATCGTTATTCTCTCTGGAAACACCATATATTTT. Translating it yields CASSIVILSGNTIYF.